This TCR beta chain was identified during a study of control samples from healthy donors and cancer patients. Sequencing used immunoSEQ multiplex PCR; TCRdb keeps in-frame clones, though not all of them. The repertoire has about 89,000 clones, 86% of them found once; the top ten carry roughly 20%. The germline V gene has CDR1 SGHRS and CDR2 YFSETQ. The CDR3 runs 15 residues. V lost 0 bases and J 4 bases, leaving 13 bases between the germline ends. The chain has TRBV5-1 and TRBJ1-2, with no clear D. Sequences were obtained from blood. This clonotype was sampled from a man younger than 45 in good health. CDR3 sequence reads: CASSLDGILGYGYTF. The CDR3 region has the DNA TGCGCCAGCAGCTTGGATGGGATCCTAGGCTATGGCTACACCTTC.